This T cell receptor (beta chain) comes out of a study of blood T cell repertoires in COVID-19. In the study overall: Both acute and convalescent COVID-19 samples were obtained from the United States, Italy and Spain. The analysed material was cDNA or gDNA that came from T cells, B-cell-depleted T cells, or PBMCs.

This CDR3 has 17 amino acids. V shed 0 bases and J 4 bases; nucleotides not matched to a gene: 8. Germline V lookup: CDR1 LGHNT, CDR2 FRNRAP. Cohort allocation depended upon clinical history that participants reported. Per the authors' pipeline: Estimation of nucleated cell counts relied on the amplification of reference gene primers. Here immunoSEQ multiplex PCR was the method, and the copy in TCRdb shows in-frame clones only, minus some. The V and J calls and clone size are taken from that table; D and trimming were inferred from the DNA. The data show 200,000 to 250,000 clones, about four fifths seen once.

This clonotype was sampled from a man in his 60s who had recovered from COVID-19. V gene TRBV12-5 combines with J gene TRBJ1-3; 8 bases match TRBD1. Sequenced sample: PBMCs or T cells enriched from blood (not recorded which). CDR3 coding DNA: TGTGCTAGTGGTTTGGTACTCGGGACAGGTTTCGGAAACACCATATATTTT. Protein sequence: CASGLVLGTGFGNTIYF.